This TCR beta chain was observed in a study of T cells in tumors after PD-1 blockade. Study-wide results and caveats: Clonal replacement appeared only between pre- and post-treatment samples.

The CDR3 consists of 16 residues. J lost 5 bases, V lost 2 bases, and 4 bases had no gene match. The germline CDR1 and CDR2 sequences are SEHNR and FQNEAQ (reference sequence). The sample's time point: second of two post-therapy site-matched biopsies approximately 2 months apart. Sequenced by immunoSEQ multiplex PCR; TCRdb stores in-frame clones only, minus some. The table shows 7,000 to 10,000 clones, with approximately 62% occurring only once. This clone is a singleton in its sample. Its specificity is not known. This chain links TRBV7-9 with TRBJ2-3, with TRBD2 matching over 13 bases. The sequence came from a human donor with basal cell carcinoma. The sequences come from tumor tissue, collected after anti-PD-1 treatment. CDR3 coding DNA: TGTGCCAGCAGCTTAACTAGCGGGGGGGCCAGAGATACGCAGTATTTT. It specifies CASSLTSGGARDTQYF.